This T cell receptor (beta chain) was recorded in a study of T cell responses to AZD1222 COVID-19 vaccine. About the research overall: Pooling of second doses given at about 4 or about 12 weeks was done. Study-wide results and limits: Once two AZD1222 doses were given, Spike-specific TCR breadth and depth went up. Close to half of all spike-specific TCRs reportedly target regions of the variants that are unmutated. Donors skewed white British and female; clonal diversity was possibly underestimated.

Sequenced by immunoSEQ multiplex PCR; TCRdb stores in-frame clones only, minus some. The table has tens of thousands of clones, about three quarters seen once. A few counts support this clone. Its antigen remains unknown. V lost 5 bases, J lost 3 bases, and 16 bases lay in between. This CDR3 region has 16 residues. Germline CDR1 SGHTA, CDR2 FQGNSA. This sample comprised peripheral blood, obtained on day 0 of AZD1222 vaccination. This clonotype originated in an adult in good health. V is TRBV7-2 and J is TRBJ1-4, with a weak D call TRBD1 (6 bases). CDR3 residues: CASSTQRGVPNEKLFF. CDR3 coding DNA: TGTGCCAGCAGCACCCAAAGGGGGGTTCCTAATGAAAAACTGTTTTTT.